These 7 T cell receptor beta chains were all obtained from the same sample, sequenced in a study of CD4+ T cells in melanoma. TCRdb's table, derived via immunoSEQ multiplex PCR, lists solely in-frame clones and lacks some. This table holds around 100,000 clones, roughly 90% found once. What was sequenced was peripheral blood. These receptor sequences come from a human donor with melanoma.

J is TRBJ1-1 and V is TRBV6-1, with a weak D call TRBD1 (6 bases). Trimming removed 1 base at V and 1 base at J, with 7 bases between. The CDR3 is 14 amino acids. CDR1 is MNHNS, CDR2 SASEGT, per germline. This chain's CDR3 is CASSEGGANTEAFF. The CDR3 DNA reads as TGTGCCAGCAGTGAAGGGGGGGCGAACACTGAAGCTTTCTTT.

The chain employs TRBV7-2 and TRBJ2-4, with D perhaps matching TRBD2 (6 bases). Trimming removed 5 bases from V and 7 bases from J, with 24 bases in between. This CDR3 is 17 amino acids long. CDR1 and CDR2 (germline): SGHTA, FQGNSA. DNA for the CDR3: TGTGCCAGCAGCCCCAAGGGGCGGGGTAAGGAGGGGAACATTCAGTACTTC. Residues: CASSPKGRGKEGNIQYF. Complete variable domain (other parts from reference TRBV7-2 and TRBJ2-4): GAGVSQSPSNKVTEKGKDVELRCDPISGHTALYWYRQSLGQGLEFLIYFQGNSAPDKSGLPSDRFSAERTGGSVSTLTIQRTQQEDSAVYLCASSPKGRGKEGNIQYFGAGTRLSVL.

V usage is TRBV7-2 and J usage is TRBJ1-5; 10 nucleotides align to TRBD1. The CDR3 has 15 residues. Germline V lookup: CDR1 SGHTA, CDR2 FQGNSA. V lost 5 bases, J lost 4 bases, and 5 bases stayed unmatched. CDR3 nucleotides: TGTGCCAGCAGCCCGGGACAGGGGAAGAATCAGCCCCAGCATTTT. This codes for CASSPGQGKNQPQHF.

For this clone: Other DNA sequences of this sample code for an identical CDR3. V and J are TRBV5-1 and TRBJ1-2; TRBD1 agrees at 7 bases. CDR3 size: 13 residues. Germline lookup yields CDR1 SGHRS and CDR2 YFSETQ. Trimming at V came to 2 bases and at J to 2 bases, leaving 0 bases not matched to a gene. CDR3 nucleotide sequence: TGCGCCAGCAGCTTACAGGGGAACTATGGCTACACCTTC. Its translation is CASSLQGNYGYTF.

The V call is TRBV6-6, the J call TRBJ2-3; maybe TRBD1 (6 bases). The V gene lost 0 bases and the J gene lost 4 bases, with 11 bases spanning the gap. Germline V CDR1 and CDR2: MNHNY, SVGAGI (reference sequence). This CDR3 has 15 residues. CDR3 DNA: TGTGCCAGCAGTTACTCGGATGGGGGCCCAGATACGCAGTATTTT. Its translation: CASSYSDGGPDTQYF.

The chain has TRBV9 and TRBJ2-7; 8 bases are shared with TRBD2. The junction had 10 bases not matched to a gene; V was cut back by 4 bases and J by 1 base. CDR3 length equals 16 residues. Germline assignment: CDR1 SGDLS and CDR2 YYNGEE. The CDR3 nucleotides are TGTGCCAGCAGCCCCCGTGTGGCGGGGGGTTCCTACGAGCAGTACTTC. Translation gives CASSPRVAGGSYEQYF.

This chain connects TRBV7-2 to TRBJ2-4; TRBD2 is a possible D gene (6 bases). Trimming pared 4 bases from V and 0 bases from J, leaving 10 bases between. The CDR3 has 15 amino acids. CDR1 SGHTA and CDR2 FQGNSA come from the germline V gene. The CDR3 is CASSSPGRAKNIQYF. The CDR3 coding sequence is TGTGCCAGCAGCTCCCCCGGGAGAGCCAAAAACATTCAGTACTTC. The full variable domain, with the rest looked up from reference TRBV7-2 and TRBJ2-4, is GAGVSQSPSNKVTEKGKDVELRCDPISGHTALYWYRQSLGQGLEFLIYFQGNSAPDKSGLPSDRFSAERTGGSVSTLTIQRTQQEDSAVYLCASSSPGRAKNIQYFGAGTRLSVL.